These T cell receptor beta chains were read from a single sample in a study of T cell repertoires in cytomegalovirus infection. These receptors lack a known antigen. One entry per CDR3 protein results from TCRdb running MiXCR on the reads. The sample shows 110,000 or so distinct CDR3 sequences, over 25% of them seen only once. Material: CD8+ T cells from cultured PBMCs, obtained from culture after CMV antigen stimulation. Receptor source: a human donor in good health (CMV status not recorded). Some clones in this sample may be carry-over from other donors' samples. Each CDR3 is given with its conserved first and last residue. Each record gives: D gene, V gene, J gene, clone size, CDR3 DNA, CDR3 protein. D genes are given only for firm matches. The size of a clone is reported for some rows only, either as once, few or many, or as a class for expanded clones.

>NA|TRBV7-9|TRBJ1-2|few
TGTGCCAGCACCGAGATCCCGGGCAGGGATGGCTACACCTTC
CASTEIPGRDGYTF
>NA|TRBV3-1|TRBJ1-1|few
TGTGCCAGCAGCCAAGATTTCCAGGCACGGGGGGACTTTATGAACACTGAAGCTTTCTTT
CASSQDFQARGDFMNTEAFF
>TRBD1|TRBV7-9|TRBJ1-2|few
TGTGCCAGCAGCTTAGAGTGGACAGGGGGCGTCGATGGCTACACCTTC
CASSLEWTGGVDGYTF
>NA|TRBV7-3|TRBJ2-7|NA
TGTGCCAGCAGCCATACCCCCTACGAGCAGTACTTC
CASSHTPYEQYF
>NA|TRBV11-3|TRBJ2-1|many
TGTGCCAGCAGCTTAGGAGGGTGGGGGGCCGTATACAATGAGCAGTTCTTC
CASSLGGWGAVYNEQFF
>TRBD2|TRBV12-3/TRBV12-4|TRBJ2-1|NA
TGTGCCAGCAGTCTCCTTTTGGGGGAGGGCGAGTTCTTC
CASSLLLGEGEFF
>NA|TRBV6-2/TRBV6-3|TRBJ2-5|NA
TGTGCCAGCAGTTACGCGGGTTATCAAGAGACCCAGTACTTC
CASSYAGYQETQYF
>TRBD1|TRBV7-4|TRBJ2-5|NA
TGTGCCAGCAGCCCCCGGACAGGACAAGAGACCCAGTACTTC
CASSPRTGQETQYF
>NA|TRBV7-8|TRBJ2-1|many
TGTGCCAGCACCCTTTACCGGGTGAGCTCCTACAATGAGCAGTTCTTC
CASTLYRVSSYNEQFF
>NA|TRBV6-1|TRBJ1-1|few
TGTGCCAGCAGCGGGGCTGGGGTGACAGGCGGGTCAAAAGGGACTGAAGCTTTCTTT
CASSGAGVTGGSKGTEAFF
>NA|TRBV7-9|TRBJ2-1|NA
TGTGCCAGCAGCCCAACCAGACAGAGCTCCTACAATGAGCAGTTCTTC
CASSPTRQSSYNEQFF
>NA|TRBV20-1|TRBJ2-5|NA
TGCAGTGCTAGAGATCCCAACGGACAGCAAGAGACCCAGTACTTC
CSARDPNGQQETQYF
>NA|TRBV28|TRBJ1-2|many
TGTGCCAGCAGCCCTATTCAGGGGTTCGGCTATGGCTACACCTTC
CASSPIQGFGYGYTF
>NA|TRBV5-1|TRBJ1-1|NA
TGCGCCAGCAACGATGGGGGGGCTTGGAATGAAGCTTTCTTT
CASNDGGAWNEAFF
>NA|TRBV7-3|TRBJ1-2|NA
TGTGCCAGCAGCTTAATCGGTTTCTTTCTCAGGGAGCGGAACTATGGCTACACCTTC
CASSLIGFFLRERNYGYTF
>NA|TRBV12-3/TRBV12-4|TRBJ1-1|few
TGTGCCAGCAGTTTACTGTGGGGGAACACTGAAGCTTTCTTT
CASSLLWGNTEAFF
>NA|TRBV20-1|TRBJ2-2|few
TGCAGTGCTAGAGGCGGGGCTCAAACCGGGGAGCTGTTTTTT
CSARGGAQTGELFF
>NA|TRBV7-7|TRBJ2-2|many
TGTGCTAGCAGCTTAGGTGGAGACTCCGGGGAGCTGTTTTTT
CASSLGGDSGELFF
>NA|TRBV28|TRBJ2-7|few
TGTGCCAGCAGTTTAGGGTCAGGGAGATTCTACGAGCAGTACTTC
CASSLGSGRFYEQYF
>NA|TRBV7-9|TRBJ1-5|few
TGTGCCAGCAGCTTAGTTATGGGTTGGGGAGATCAGCCCCAGCATTTT
CASSLVMGWGDQPQHF
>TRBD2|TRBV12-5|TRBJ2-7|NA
TGTGCTAGTGGCCTGAAGCGGGGGCGAACCTACGAGCAGTACTTC
CASGLKRGRTYEQYF
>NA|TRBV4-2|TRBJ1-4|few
TGTGCCAGCAGCCAGGGGGGCGGGACCCGCACTAATGAAAAACTGTTTTTT
CASSQGGGTRTNEKLFF
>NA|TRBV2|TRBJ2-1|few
TGTGCCATCGAACAGTGGTTCAATGAGCAGTTCTTC
CAIEQWFNEQFF
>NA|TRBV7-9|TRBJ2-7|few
TGTGCCAGCAGGTCACAGGTATCCTACGAGCAGTACTTC
CASRSQVSYEQYF
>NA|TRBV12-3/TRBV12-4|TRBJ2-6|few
TGTGCCAGCAGTTCCTCGAATGCCGGGGCCAACGTCCTGACTTTC
CASSSSNAGANVLTF
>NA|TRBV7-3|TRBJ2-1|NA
TGTGCCAGCAGCTTAGAGCATGGGTCCTACAATGAGCAGTTCTTC
CASSLEHGSYNEQFF
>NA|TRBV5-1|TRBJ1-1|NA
TGCGCCAGCAGCTTGGCCGAGGGGCAGAACACTGAAGCTTTCTTT
CASSLAEGQNTEAFF
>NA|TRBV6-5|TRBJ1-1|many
TGTGCCAGCAGTTACGTTTCGGGGACTGAAGCTTTCTTT
CASSYVSGTEAFF
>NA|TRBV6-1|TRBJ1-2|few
TGTGCCAGCAGAGACGGGAGGGTCAGCTATGGCTACACCTTC
CASRDGRVSYGYTF
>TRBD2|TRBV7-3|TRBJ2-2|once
TGTGCCAGCAGTCCTGGGACTAGCGGGAGAGGGAGCACCGGGGAGCTGTTTTTT
CASSPGTSGRGSTGELFF
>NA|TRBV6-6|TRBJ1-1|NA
TGTGCCAGCAGGACGGCAGGATTAAACACTGAAGCTTTCTTT
CASRTAGLNTEAFF
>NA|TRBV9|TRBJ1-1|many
TGTGCCAGCAGCCAGGGGCGAGGGGGAATGAACACTGAAGCTTTCTTT
CASSQGRGGMNTEAFF
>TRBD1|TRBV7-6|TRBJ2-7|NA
TGTGCCAGCAGCTTTTCCGGGACAGGACCTTACGAGCAGTACTTC
CASSFSGTGPYEQYF
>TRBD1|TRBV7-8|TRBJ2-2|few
TGTGCCAGCAGCTTATTCTCCGGGACAGCGAACACCGGGGAGCTGTTTTTT
CASSLFSGTANTGELFF
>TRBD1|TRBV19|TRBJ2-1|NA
TGTGCCAGCAGACAGGGGGTCGGTTATGAGCAGTTCTTC
CASRQGVGYEQFF
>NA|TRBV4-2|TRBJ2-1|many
TGTGCCAGCAGCCAAGAACGACAGATTGCCAATGAGCAGTTCTTC
CASSQERQIANEQFF
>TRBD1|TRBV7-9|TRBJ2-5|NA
TGTGCCAGCAGCTCTTCCGGGACAGGGATGGGGACCCAGTACTTC
CASSSSGTGMGTQYF
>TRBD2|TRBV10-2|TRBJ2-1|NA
TGCGCCAGCAGTGAGTCGCGGGGGGTTTGGGAGCAGTTCTTC
CASSESRGVWEQFF
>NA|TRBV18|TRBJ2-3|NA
TGTGCCAGCTCACCATCCCAGGGGAACACAGATACGCAGTATTTT
CASSPSQGNTDTQYF
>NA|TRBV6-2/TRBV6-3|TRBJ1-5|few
TGTGCCAGCAGTTACGCACAGGATAGCAATCAGCCCCAGCATTTT
CASSYAQDSNQPQHF
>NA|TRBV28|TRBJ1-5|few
TGTGCCAGCAATCGATTGGGTGTGGAAAGCAATCAGCCCCAGCATTTT
CASNRLGVESNQPQHF
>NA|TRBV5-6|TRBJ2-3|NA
TGTGCCAGCAGCTTGAGTAGTCAGGGAACGCAGTATTTT
CASSLSSQGTQYF
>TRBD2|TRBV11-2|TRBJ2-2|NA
TGTGCCAGCAGCTTACTACCGTTAGCGGGGAGTCAGGGAAGGCGGACCGGGGAGCTGTTTTTT
CASSLLPLAGSQGRRTGELFF